Listed here are 6 T cell receptor beta chains from one sample, sequenced in a study of CD8+ T cells in alopecia areata. RNA extraction was followed by reverse transcription into cDNA, which acted as the sequencing template. Clones were read by immunoSEQ multiplex PCR, and TCRdb kept only the in-frame ones, dropping some. In the table there are about 200,000 clones, about 61% of which are singletons. Sequencing input: CD8+ T cells sorted from blood. The receptors stem from a human donor in good health.

This clone appeared once. The chain carries TRBV5-1 and TRBJ2-7, with D maybe TRBD1 (6 bases). The CDR3 loop spans 13 amino acids. Per germline, CDR1 SGHRS and CDR2 YFSETQ. V shed 4 bases and J shed 3 bases, with 11 bases lying between them. The CDR3, as DNA: TGCGCCAGCAGCAAGGACAGAAACTACGAGCAGTACTTC. It specifies CASSKDRNYEQYF.

This clone was seen a few times. This chain uses TRBV4-1 with TRBJ2-2, with 8 nucleotides matching TRBD2. Germline V CDR1 and CDR2: MGHRA, YSYEKL. This CDR3 spans 17 amino acids. V shed 0 bases, J shed 4 bases, and the junction held 7 bases outside the gene matches. The DNA for the CDR3 is TGCGCCAGCAGCCAAGATCAGGCGGGGGGCGGCACCGGGGAGCTGTTTTTT. Amino acid sequence: CASSQDQAGGGTGELFF.

The V call is TRBV4-1, the J call TRBJ1-2; no clear D. CDR1 is MGHRA, CDR2 YSYEKL, per germline. Trimming removed 0 bases at V and 2 bases at J, with 10 bases between. The CDR3 sequence is 15 residues long. CDR3 sequence (DNA): TGCGCCAGCAGCCAAGAAGAGAGGGAGAACTATGGCTACACCTTC. Protein sequence: CASSQEERENYGYTF.

The chain carries TRBV7-9 and TRBJ2-5; 7 bases are a match to TRBD2. In germline, CDR1 is SEHNR, CDR2 FQNEAQ (reference sequence). The CDR3 sequence is 14 residues long. Trimming took 10 bases from V and 0 from J; bases not matched to a gene: 8. CDR3 nucleotide sequence: TGTGCCACCAGGCGGGGGTCGTACCAAGAGACCCAGTACTTC. It codes for CATRRGSYQETQYF.

The CDR3 sequence is CASSFETEPQHF. In DNA, the CDR3 is TGTGCCAGCAGCTTTGAGACAGAACCCCAGCATTTT. This sequence joins TRBV7-9 and TRBJ1-5; TRBD1 might be the D (5 bases). The CDR3 is 12 residues long. Trimming pared 3 bases from V and 10 bases from J, leaving 10 bases between. Germline CDR1 is SEHNR and CDR2 is FQNEAQ (reference sequence).

About this clone: Other DNA sequences in the same sample also yield this CDR3. V gene TRBV6-5 combines with J gene TRBJ1-1; tentatively, D is TRBD1 (5 bases). Trimming removed 5 bases from V and 1 base from J, with 8 bases in between. The CDR3 spans 13 residues. Germline V CDR1 and CDR2: MNHEY, SVGAGI. CDR3 DNA: TGTGCCAGCAGTCTTCAGGGGAACACTGAAGCTTTCTTT. It is translated as CASSLQGNTEAFF.